Shown below are 19 T cell receptor beta chains from a single sample sequenced in a study of T-cell reconstitution after alpha-beta-depleted transplantation in children. The TCRbeta library incorporated unique molecular identifiers. TCRdb itself ran the PCR reads through MiXCR, one entry per CDR3 protein. The sample has 500,000 to 600,000 distinct CDR3 sequences, around a third seen once. The starting material was PBMCs from the stem cell graft donor, obtained from the stem cell graft. The receptor source for this set is a human donor who donated a stem cell graft to a child with aplastic anemia.

This clonotype appeared a few times. The rearrangement links TRBV28 to TRBJ2-3; D is unresolved. The V end lost 6 bases, the J end lost 4 bases, and 14 bases lay between the germline ends. Germline CDR1 and CDR2: MDHEN and SYDVKM. This CDR3 is built from 14 residues. The CDR3 loop reads CASSSIRTADTQYF. In DNA form, the CDR3 reads TGTGCCAGCAGCTCGATACGGACCGCAGATACGCAGTATTTT.

This clonotype has just a few counts. The chain couples TRBV5-1 to TRBJ2-1, with 9 bases matching TRBD2. The germline gives CDR1 SGHRS, CDR2 YFSETQ. The CDR3 consists of 17 residues. With 2 bases clipped from V and 0 bases from J, the junction kept 6 bases outside the gene matches. The CDR3 loop reads CASSFFAGGPSYNEQFF. The CDR3 coding sequence is TGCGCCAGCAGCTTTTTCGCGGGAGGGCCCTCCTACAATGAGCAGTTCTTC.

The V call is TRBV12-3 or TRBV12-4, the J call TRBJ1-1; 8 bases are a match to TRBD1. The CDR3 runs 14 residues. V shed 5 bases, J shed 5 bases, and the junction held 7 bases outside the gene matches. The CDR3 bases are TGTGCCAGCAGTCCCGACAGGGGTAAGACTGAAGCTTTCTTT. It translates to CASSPDRGKTEAFF.

The chain is built from TRBV6-5 and TRBJ1-5, with D tentatively TRBD1 (5 bases). Germline CDR1 reads MNHEY; CDR2 reads SVGAGI. CDR3 size: 17 residues. Trimming took off 4 bases at V and 1 base at J, with 17 bases between the two ends. The CDR3 coding sequence is TGTGCCAGCAGTTTGTCCCGAACGGGGCAGAGCAATCAGCCCCAGCATTTT. Protein sequence: CASSLSRTGQSNQPQHF.

A few counts support this clonotype. The CDR3 spells CASSQSDRGDFTGELFF. CDR3 DNA: TGTGCCAGCAGCCAATCGGACAGGGGTGATTTCACCGGGGAGCTGTTTTTT. J is TRBJ2-2 and V is TRBV5-4, with TRBD1 matching 9 bases. The CDR3 has 17 amino acids. Germline V gene lookup returns CDR1 SGHNT and CDR2 YYREEE (reference sequence). Unmatched junction bases numbered 11, after V lost 4 bases and J lost 4 bases.

The chain uses TRBV19 and TRBJ2-1; TRBD2 matches at 8 bases. This CDR3 comprises 17 residues. CDR1 is LNHDA and CDR2 is SQIVND in the germline V gene (reference sequence). Germline trimming cut 3 bases from V and 8 bases from J; bases unmatched to any gene: 15. This CDR3 is CASSMGYRLAGADEQFF. For the CDR3, the DNA is TGTGCCAGTAGTATGGGATACCGGCTAGCGGGCGCCGATGAGCAGTTCTTC.

V gene TRBV7-9 combines with J gene TRBJ1-3; D not resolved. The CDR3 is 13 residues long. V was trimmed by 1 base and J by 6 bases, leaving 7 bases between them. Germline values: CDR1 SEHNR, CDR2 FQNEAQ (reference sequence). CDR3 bases: TGTGCCAGCAGCTTAGAGGCCACAAACACCATATATTTT. Amino acids: CASSLEATNTIYF.

A single count supports this clonotype. The chain employs TRBV4-1 and TRBJ2-1; TRBD2 aligns across 10 bases. Germline-derived CDR1 and CDR2 are MGHRA and YSYEKL. With 3 bases clipped from V and 4 bases from J, the junction kept 24 bases outside the gene matches. CDR3 length: 22 residues. Here the CDR3 reads CASSQELIKREGTLGVYNEQFF. The DNA of the CDR3 is TGCGCCAGCAGCCAGGAACTGATAAAGCGGGAGGGCACCCTCGGGGTTTACAATGAGCAGTTCTTC.

The chain recombines TRBV27 with TRBJ1-2; TRBD1 agrees at 7 bases. The length of the CDR3 is 14 residues. Germline values: CDR1 MNHEY, CDR2 SMNVEV (reference sequence). V lost 2 bases, J lost 8 bases, and 8 bases stayed unmatched. In DNA form, the CDR3 reads TGTGCCAGCAGTTTAGCACAGGGGATCGGCGGCTACACCTTC. This codes for CASSLAQGIGGYTF.

The chain couples TRBV6-2 or TRBV6-3 to TRBJ1-1; D is ambiguous. From germline, CDR1 is MNHEY and CDR2 SVGEGT. The CDR3 runs 13 residues. Trimming took 0 bases from V and 6 from J, leaving 8 bases between them. The CDR3 DNA is TGTGCCAGCAGTTACTCGGGGATCGCTGAAGCTTTCTTT. Translation gives CASSYSGIAEAFF.

The chain recombines TRBV19 with TRBJ1-1; D perhaps matches TRBD1 (5 bases). Germline-derived CDR1 and CDR2 are LNHDA and SQIVND (reference sequence). The CDR3 extends over 16 amino acids. Between the trimmed V and J ends, which lost 1 base and 2 bases, there was a span of 14 bases. The chain's CDR3 is CASSIVSGGENTEAFF. DNA for the CDR3: TGTGCCAGTAGTATAGTGAGTGGAGGGGAAAACACTGAAGCTTTCTTT. Together with reference TRBV19 and TRBJ1-1, the CDR3 gives the full variable domain: DGGITQSPKYLFRKEGQNVTLSCEQNLNHDAMYWYRQDPGQGLRLIYYSQIVNDFQKGDIAEGYSVSREKKESFPLTVTSAQKNPTAFYLCASSIVSGGENTEAFFGQGTRLTVV.

The gene calls are TRBV19 and TRBJ2-1; 15 nucleotides match TRBD2. The CDR3 length is 17 residues. The V gene's germline CDR1 is LNHDA and CDR2 SQIVND (reference sequence). V gave up 7 bases and J gave up 6 bases; unmatched junction bases: 10. CDR3 DNA: TGTGCCAGTAACTCATTATGGACTAGCGGGAGGGTCAATGAGCAGTTCTTC. Protein product: CASNSLWTSGRVNEQFF.

This clonotype was counted between two and nine times. This rearrangement joins TRBV10-3 to TRBJ2-2; TRBD2 is a possible D gene (6 bases). The CDR3 spans 12 residues. Germline assignment: CDR1 ENHRY and CDR2 SYGVKD. The V and J ends lost 7 bases and 4 bases respectively, with 7 bases between them. Here the CDR3 DNA reads TGTGCCATCATGGGGGGCACCGGGGAGCTGTTTTTT. Its translation: CAIMGGTGELFF.

This chain joins TRBV10-3 and TRBJ2-1, with 8 bases fitting TRBD1. V lost 8 bases and J lost 7; bases outside the gene matches: 4. This CDR3 has 12 amino acids. Germline V gene data show CDR1 as ENHRY and CDR2 as SYGVKD. DNA of the CDR3: TGTGCCATCGGACAGGGAAGGAATGAGCAGTTCTTC. Translating it yields CAIGQGRNEQFF.

The rearrangement links TRBV7-9 to TRBJ2-2; 10 bases align to TRBD2. Germline CDR1 reads SEHNR; CDR2 reads FQNEAQ (reference sequence). The junction had 5 bases not matched to a gene; V was cut back by 5 bases and J by 5 bases. The CDR3 contains 15 residues. CDR3: CASSRTSGTTGELFF. CDR3 DNA: TGTGCCAGCAGCCGAACTAGCGGGACGACCGGGGAGCTGTTTTTT.

The chain combines TRBV7-2 with TRBJ2-1; 10 bases line up with TRBD2. The length of the CDR3 is 12 residues. CDR1 and CDR2 (germline): SGHTA, FQGNSA. Trimming cost V 6 bases and J 10 bases; bases outside gene matches: 3. The CDR3 loop reads CASRLAGSEQFF. The CDR3 bases are TGTGCCAGCAGACTAGCGGGGTCAGAGCAGTTCTTC.

This clonotype has just a few counts. The V gene is TRBV6-2 or TRBV6-3, the J gene TRBJ2-7, with 10 positions matching TRBD1. The V gene end was trimmed by 6 bases and the J gene end by 1 base; junction bases not matched to a gene: 6. Germline V lookup: CDR1 MNHEY, CDR2 SVGEGT. The CDR3 totals 15 residues. CDR3 in DNA: TGTGCCAGCAGCTCCTGGACAGGGGGTTCCTACGAGCAGTACTTC. Translating gives CASSSWTGGSYEQYF.

This clonotype was seen only a few times. V usage is TRBV27 and J usage is TRBJ1-6; a weak D match, TRBD1 (5 bases). V lost 3 bases, J lost 10 bases, and 10 bases lay in between. Germline lookup yields CDR1 MNHEY and CDR2 SMNVEV (reference sequence). The CDR3 contains 13 residues. CDR3 in amino acids: CASSFEGRSPLHF. The CDR3 DNA follows: TGTGCCAGCAGTTTCGAGGGACGGTCACCCCTCCACTTT.

The genes are TRBV19 and TRBJ1-5; TRBD1 matches at 7 bases. Germline V gene sequence: CDR1 LNHDA, CDR2 SQIVND (reference sequence). V was pared by 4 bases and J by 8 bases, with 5 bases of the junction left unmatched. This CDR3 has 13 residues. CDR3 in amino acids: CASSRGGMEPQHF. CDR3 coding DNA: TGTGCCAGTAGTAGAGGGGGCATGGAGCCCCAGCATTTT.